This TCR beta chain was identified during a study of cytomegalovirus exposure and HLA in healthy donors. Study-level information: A data release that came early held 80 million or so unique TCRs from HLA-typed donors. Overall study findings and caveats: Usually a TCR sequence was rare, but some public TCRs were found in many donors. More clonal expansion characterized HLA-associated TCR beta chains than equally common others in a later analysis.

Of note for this clone: Antigen specificity is unknown.

The CDR3 is made up of 13 amino acids. The germline V gene encodes CDR1 ENHRY and CDR2 SYGVKD. The V and J ends lost 11 bases and 5 bases respectively, with 18 bases between them. With 60 Vbeta and 13 Jbeta primers, the PCR was carried out. Sequencing was performed with immunoSEQ multiplex PCR; in TCRdb, only in-frame clones are kept and a portion is missing. Of 120,000 to 150,000 clones in the sample, approximately 82% are singletons; the top ten hold around 2%. The chain links TRBV10-3 to TRBJ2-5; D might be TRBD1 (6 bases). Specimen: PBMCs. The TCR comes from a woman between 40 and 50 years old in good health and CMV-seronegative. This CDR3 reads CALKGAGAETQYF. In DNA, the CDR3 is TGTGCCCTTAAAGGGGCAGGGGCCGAGACCCAGTACTTC.